The clone carrying this T cell receptor (beta chain) has only one observation. Antigen specificity is unknown. The PCR ran on 60 Vbeta and 13 Jbeta primers. Method: immunoSEQ multiplex PCR; TCRdb's copy keeps in-frame clones and lacks some. The profile covers roughly 150,000 clones, with 60% to 80% appearing a single time and roughly 4.2% taken by the ten largest. These data are taken from a study of cytomegalovirus exposure and HLA in healthy donors. The V and J ends lost 4 bases and 5 bases, in that order; junction bases with no gene match: 6. This CDR3 has 14 amino acids. The germline gives CDR1 SGHRS, CDR2 YFSETQ. Whole-study findings and limits: The authors listed around 150 TCR beta chains as cytomegalovirus-associated. When presence/absence was analysed, sequencing depth was taken to be roughly uniform across donors. In vitro experiments confirmed that a few CMV-associated chains were specific for CMV antigens. It was shown in a later analysis that HLA-associated TCR beta chains were more clonally expanded than other, equally common chains.

Sequencing input: PBMCs. This chain joins TRBV5-1 and TRBJ2-7; 10 nucleotides line up with TRBD2. The clonotype originates from a male donor in good health and CMV-seronegative. The CDR3 nucleotides are TGCGCCAGCAGCAGCGGGAGGGCCGAAGACGAGCAGTACTTC. Amino acid sequence: CASSSGRAEDEQYF.